This record looks at one T cell receptor beta chain sequence and its context. The antigen remains unidentified. These data are taken from a study of human T cells and chemical hapten exposure. General study results and limits: The study found that DPC sensitization did not change TCRs above 1 in 1000 frequency.

V lost 3 bases, J lost 12 bases, and 14 bases lay in between. Germline V gives CDR1 MDHEN, CDR2 SYDVKM. This CDR3 has 12 residues. TCRdb re-called the RACE reads with MiXCR, one entry per CDR3 protein. The repertoire holds some 45,000 distinct CDR3 sequences, with roughly 4.5% as singletons. Sample time point: healthy volunteer bleed at 2 weeks. Sequencing started from total RNA isolated from unfractionated whole blood. The sequence derives from a human donor in good health. Some clones in this sample may be carry-over from other donors' samples. Sequenced: whole blood. The rearrangement joins TRBV28 to TRBJ1-2; TRBD1 is a possible D gene (5 bases). The CDR3 spells CASSLGREGHTF. CDR3 bases: TGTGCCAGCAGTTTGGGCAGGGAGGGCCACACCTTC.